The clone carrying this T cell receptor beta chain showed up just a few times. Authors' processing steps: Amplification with reference gene primers provided the estimates of nucleated cell counts. Assay used: immunoSEQ multiplex PCR; TCRdb lists only in-frame clones, some missing. V and J calls and clone size are copied from that table; D and trimming were computed from the DNA. The sample holds 250,000 or so clones, roughly nine tenths seen once. The data originate from a study of blood T cell repertoires in COVID-19. At the level of the study: In each case, the material was cDNA or gDNA derived from T cells, B-cell-depleted T cells, or PBMCs.

The clonotype originates from a middle-aged woman who had recovered from COVID-19. Sequenced sample: peripheral blood.

CDR3 residues: CASSLGLAGDCFF. The CDR3 DNA follows: TGTGCCAGCAGCTTAGGGCTAGCGGGGGATTGCTTCTTC. This chain links TRBV7-2 with TRBJ2-1; 10 nucleotides match TRBD2. This CDR3 spans 13 amino acids. V lost 1 base and J lost 16; bases outside the gene matches: 7. The germline CDR1 and CDR2 sequences are SGHTA and FQGNSA.